These 27 T cell receptor beta chains came from one sample sequenced in a study of blood T cell repertoires in COVID-19. Here immunoSEQ multiplex PCR was the method, and the copy in TCRdb shows in-frame clones only, minus some. The table has approximately 180,000 clones, about 79% seen once. The sample comprised PBMCs or T cells enriched from blood (not recorded which). The receptors originated from a man over 45 who had recovered from COVID-19.

This clone was seen only a few times. V usage is TRBV27 and J usage is TRBJ2-7, with D maybe TRBD2 (6 bases). Per the germline V gene, CDR1 is MNHEY and CDR2 is SMNVEV (reference sequence). The CDR3 runs to 14 residues. V gave up 3 bases and J gave up 3 bases, with 12 bases separating them. CDR3 DNA: TGTGCCAGCAGTTTTCGGCAGGGAGGCTACGAGCAGTACTTC. It codes for CASSFRQGGYEQYF.

V usage is TRBV7-7 and J usage is TRBJ2-5; D possibly corresponds to TRBD1 (5 bases). The germline V and J ends were trimmed by 6 bases and 1 base, with 24 bases remaining between them. The CDR3 extends over 18 amino acids. Germline assignment: CDR1 SSHAT and CDR2 FNYEAQ (reference sequence). CDR3 bases: TGTGCCAGCAGTTTGGGCCCCCCTAGGGGCCGCTTCCAAGAGACCCAGTACTTC. It translates to CASSLGPPRGRFQETQYF.

The chain has TRBV5-1 and TRBJ1-1, with D unclear. There are 13 residues in the CDR3. In germline, CDR1 is SGHRS, CDR2 YFSETQ. V gave up 4 bases and J gave up 8 bases, with 15 bases separating them. The CDR3 loop reads CASSPRLATEAFF. Here the CDR3 DNA reads TGCGCCAGCAGCCCGAGGCTGGCGACCGAAGCTTTCTTT.

This clone was picked up a small number of times. The CDR3 reads CASSLDLVPGTGELFF. The CDR3, as DNA: TGTGCCAGCAGCTTAGACCTCGTTCCGGGTACCGGGGAGCTGTTTTTT. The chain joins TRBV11-2 to TRBJ2-2; D call uncertain. Germline V gene sequence: CDR1 SGHAT, CDR2 FQNNGV. The CDR3 is 16 residues long. Trimming took off 0 bases at V and 5 bases at J, with 13 bases between the two ends.

This chain connects TRBV30 to TRBJ2-1; no reliable D call. The V end was cut by 4 bases, the J end by 3 bases, with 13 bases between. CDR1 GTSNPN and CDR2 SVGIG come from the germline V gene (reference sequence). The CDR3 has 14 amino acids. The CDR3 sequence is CAWTDPNYYNEQFF. CDR3 coding DNA: TGTGCCTGGACCGATCCTAACTACTACAATGAGCAGTTCTTC.

The J gene is TRBJ1-5, the V gene TRBV3-1 (or the pseudogene TRBV3-2); 8 bases fit TRBD1. There are 14 residues in the CDR3. Germline V lookup: CDR1 LGHDT, CDR2 YNNKEL (reference sequence). The V segment lost 4 bases and the J segment 7 bases; nucleotides outside the gene matches: 6. CDR3 sequence reads: CASSLRTGTQPQHF. CDR3 in DNA: TGTGCCAGCAGCCTACGGACAGGGACCCAGCCCCAGCATTTT.

The rearrangement uses TRBV24-1 and TRBJ2-5; 8 bases map to TRBD1. V lost 4 bases, J lost 4 bases, and 10 bases stayed unmatched. Germline V lookup: CDR1 KGHDR, CDR2 SFDVKD. The CDR3 is made up of 16 amino acids. This CDR3 reads CATSDPGQGKGETQYF. CDR3 nucleotide sequence: TGTGCCACCAGTGACCCCGGACAGGGCAAGGGAGAGACCCAGTACTTC.

The sample holds one count of this clone. The rearrangement joins TRBV4-1 to TRBJ1-1, with TRBD1 matching over 10 bases. The V and J ends lost 0 bases and 5 bases, in that order; junction bases with no gene match: 3. The CDR3 runs to 15 residues. Per germline, CDR1 MGHRA and CDR2 YSYEKL. The CDR3 sequence: CASSQDLGQGTEAFF. The CDR3 DNA reads TGCGCCAGCAGCCAAGATCTGGGACAGGGGACTGAAGCTTTCTTT.

The gene calls are TRBV4-1 and TRBJ2-2, with 15 bases that match TRBD2. Looked up from germline, CDR1 is MGHRA and CDR2 is YSYEKL. The V and J ends lost 0 bases and 5 bases, in that order; junction bases with no gene match: 7. The CDR3 covers 19 residues. The CDR3 DNA reads TGCGCCAGCAGCCAAGATGTGGGACTAGCGGGGGGCGGTACCGGGGAGCTGTTTTTT. Its translation: CASSQDVGLAGGGTGELFF.

This chain joins TRBV10-3 and TRBJ1-2; D may be TRBD1 (5 bases). In germline, CDR1 is ENHRY, CDR2 SYGVKD. Between the trimmed V and J ends, which lost 0 bases and 6 bases, there was a span of 17 bases. The CDR3 has 16 residues. CDR3 sequence (DNA): TGTGCCATCAGTGAGTCGAATATCGGCAGGGTGAATGGCTACACCTTC. This translates into CAISESNIGRVNGYTF.

The V and J genes are TRBV4-1 and TRBJ1-1, with 8 nucleotides matching TRBD1. The germline V gene encodes CDR1 MGHRA and CDR2 YSYEKL. Losses at the gene ends were 2 bases for V and 5 bases for J; bases not matched to a gene: 7. This CDR3 has 15 amino acids. The CDR3 loop is CASSQRQGRGTEAFF. The DNA of the CDR3 is TGCGCCAGCAGCCAAAGACAGGGGCGGGGGACTGAAGCTTTCTTT.

This clone is a singleton in its sample. V gene TRBV4-2 combines with J gene TRBJ1-2, with a possible D match to TRBD1 (5 bases). CDR3 length: 15 residues. The V and J ends lost 0 bases and 5 bases respectively, with 13 bases between them. Germline CDR1 is LGHNA and CDR2 is YNFKEQ. The CDR3 region has the DNA TGTGCCAGCAGCCAAGAAGGGGCAGAGGAATATGGCTACACCTTC. This gives the protein CASSQEGAEEYGYTF.

The V call is TRBV5-6, the J call TRBJ2-7; tentative D call: TRBD2 (6 bases). Germline V gene data show CDR1 as SGHDT and CDR2 as YYEEEE. V was shortened by 0 bases and J by 5 bases, with 6 bases between the two germline ends. The CDR3 extends over 12 amino acids. The CDR3 region has the DNA TGTGCCAGCAGCTTGGTAGCGGACGAGCAGTACTTC. This gives the protein CASSLVADEQYF.

The rearrangement uses TRBV5-1 and TRBJ2-1; 11 bases match TRBD1. Germline CDR1 is SGHRS and CDR2 is YFSETQ. The CDR3 runs to 13 residues. V lost 3 bases and J lost 9; bases outside the gene matches: 2. The CDR3, as DNA: TGCGCCAGCAGCTGGGACAGGGGGGGTGAGCAGTTCTTC. It is translated as CASSWDRGGEQFF.

The chain combines TRBV18 with TRBJ1-3, with D perhaps matching TRBD1 (6 bases). This CDR3 spans 15 amino acids. The germline V and J ends were trimmed by 3 bases and 2 bases, with 11 bases remaining between them. Germline V gene lookup returns CDR1 KGHSH and CDR2 LQKENI. The CDR3 sequence: CASSPRQVTGNTIYF. In DNA, the CDR3 is TGTGCCAGCTCACCCAGACAGGTTACTGGAAACACCATATATTTT.

The genes are TRBV24-1 and TRBJ1-2; D is unresolved. Trimming shortened V by 6 bases and J by 8 bases, and 12 bases separated the two germline ends. The V gene's germline CDR1 is KGHDR and CDR2 SFDVKD. CDR3 length: 12 amino acids. CDR3 amino acids: CATSPGVRGYTF. In DNA form, the CDR3 reads TGTGCCACCAGTCCCGGAGTGCGGGGCTACACCTTC.

CDR3 nucleotides: TGTGCCAGCAGTGTAGCCGGGACACGAAGGGGAAACACCATATATTTT. This codes for CASSVAGTRRGNTIYF. The rearrangement joins TRBV28 to TRBJ1-3, with D possibly being TRBD1 (6 bases). Germline CDR1 MDHEN, CDR2 SYDVKM. The germline V and J ends were trimmed by 5 bases and 4 bases, with 18 bases remaining between them. The CDR3 totals 16 residues.

The rearrangement uses TRBV6-5 and TRBJ1-2; 9 nucleotides line up with TRBD1. The CDR3 covers 15 residues. V lost 6 bases and J lost 7; bases outside the gene matches: 12. Germline CDR1 reads MNHEY; CDR2 reads SVGAGI. The CDR3 sequence: CASSPTGTGIGGYTF. As DNA, the CDR3 is TGTGCCAGCAGCCCAACCGGGACAGGGATCGGTGGCTACACCTTC.

The chain links TRBV3-1 (or the pseudogene TRBV3-2) to TRBJ1-1; D not certain. The CDR3 is made up of 13 amino acids. V lost 4 bases to trimming and J lost 4 bases, with 10 bases between them. Germline CDR1 is LGHDT and CDR2 is YNNKEL (reference sequence). CDR3 DNA: TGTGCCAGCAGCCCCAGTGGTTCCACTGAAGCTTTCTTT. It yields the protein CASSPSGSTEAFF.

The chain links TRBV11-2 to TRBJ1-1; 11 bases align to TRBD1. Germline V lookup: CDR1 SGHAT, CDR2 FQNNGV. After removal of 1 base from V and 5 bases from J, the junction contained 9 bases not matched to a gene. The CDR3 consists of 17 residues. CDR3 in amino acids: CASSLVVFGTGGTEAFF. The DNA of the CDR3 is TGTGCCAGCAGCTTAGTTGTGTTTGGGACAGGGGGAACTGAAGCTTTCTTT.

This clone came up once. This chain connects TRBV28 to TRBJ2-7, with a weak D call TRBD2 (7 bases). With 2 bases removed from V and 4 bases from J, the gap between germline ends came to 18 bases. CDR3 length equals 16 residues. Germline CDR1 is MDHEN and CDR2 is SYDVKM. The CDR3 region is CASSLVWGGDGYEQYF. CDR3 in DNA: TGTGCCAGCAGTTTAGTTTGGGGGGGCGACGGGTACGAGCAGTACTTC. The whole variable domain, filled in from reference TRBV28 and TRBJ2-7, reads DVKVTQSSRYLVKRTGEKVFLECVQDMDHENMFWYRQDPGLGLRLIYFSYDVKMKEKGDIPEGYSVSREKKERFSLILESASTNQTSMYLCASSLVWGGDGYEQYFGPGTRLTVT.

The genes are TRBV11-2 and TRBJ2-1; 7 nucleotides agree with TRBD2. Looked up from germline, CDR1 is SGHAT and CDR2 is FQNNGV. This CDR3 comprises 15 residues. Trimming took 1 base from V and 6 from J; bases not matched to a gene: 6. CDR3 coding DNA: TGTGCCAGCAGCTTAGGCCTTCAGCGGGGCAATGAGCAGTTCTTC. It codes for CASSLGLQRGNEQFF.

The chain couples TRBV27 to TRBJ1-2; 9 nucleotides line up with TRBD1. This CDR3 has 16 amino acids. Per germline, CDR1 MNHEY and CDR2 SMNVEV (reference sequence). J was trimmed by 5 bases and V by 2 bases; bases with no gene match: 9. In DNA form, the CDR3 reads TGTGCCAGCAGTTTAAGAGGCCAACAGGGGGCGTATGGCTACACCTTC. This sequence encodes CASSLRGQQGAYGYTF.

This clone appeared a single time. The chain combines TRBV6-5 with TRBJ2-6, with 8 bases identical to TRBD1. Germline CDR1 MNHEY, CDR2 SVGAGI. V dropped 5 bases and J dropped 13; count of bases not matched to a gene: 13. This CDR3 is built from 15 residues. The chain's CDR3 is CASSRGQGEGKVLTF. CDR3 bases: TGTGCCAGCAGTAGAGGACAGGGAGAAGGAAAAGTCCTGACTTTC.

V and J are TRBV19 and TRBJ2-7; 8 bases agree with TRBD2. CDR1 LNHDA and CDR2 SQIVND come from the germline V gene (reference sequence). J lost 0 bases, V lost 5 bases, and 6 bases had no gene match. The CDR3 totals 15 residues. Here the CDR3 reads CASSFSGAPSYEQYF. The CDR3 DNA is TGTGCCAGTAGTTTTAGCGGGGCCCCCTCCTACGAGCAGTACTTC.

The V and J genes are TRBV27 and TRBJ2-2; possible D gene TRBD2, 5 bases. Germline assignment: CDR1 MNHEY and CDR2 SMNVEV (reference sequence). Trimming took 4 bases from V and 6 from J, leaving 12 bases between them. The CDR3 sequence is 14 residues long. CDR3: CASSSPVGAGELFF. CDR3 in DNA: TGTGCCAGCAGTTCCCCGGTCGGGGCCGGGGAGCTGTTTTTT.

The chain carries TRBV12-3 or TRBV12-4 and TRBJ1-2; maybe TRBD1 (5 bases). The CDR3 extends over 13 amino acids. The germline V and J ends were trimmed by 4 bases and 2 bases, with 8 bases remaining between them. The CDR3 DNA reads TGTGCCAGCAGTTCTGCAGGGAACTATGGCTACACCTTC. It encodes CASSSAGNYGYTF.